Reported below is one T cell receptor beta chain. The sample belongs to a study of T cell responses to AZD1222 COVID-19 vaccine. Libraries were prepared by immunoSEQ multiplex PCR; TCRdb keeps only in-frame clonotypes and omits some of them. The sample has roughly 140,000 clones; roughly 90% are singletons. Germline CDR1 reads WSHSY; CDR2 reads SAAADI. There are 15 residues in the CDR3. Trimming left V 4 bases short and J 7 bases short, with 17 bases between. This chain connects TRBV10-2 to TRBJ2-1, with a possible D match to TRBD2 (6 bases). Sequenced material: peripheral blood, taken 28 days after the second AZD1222 dose. This sequence originates from an adult who received the AZD1222 COVID-19 vaccine. The CDR3 sequence: CASSGRGKRANEQFF. CDR3 sequence (DNA): TGCGCCAGCAGTGGGAGGGGCAAGCGGGCGAATGAGCAGTTCTTC.